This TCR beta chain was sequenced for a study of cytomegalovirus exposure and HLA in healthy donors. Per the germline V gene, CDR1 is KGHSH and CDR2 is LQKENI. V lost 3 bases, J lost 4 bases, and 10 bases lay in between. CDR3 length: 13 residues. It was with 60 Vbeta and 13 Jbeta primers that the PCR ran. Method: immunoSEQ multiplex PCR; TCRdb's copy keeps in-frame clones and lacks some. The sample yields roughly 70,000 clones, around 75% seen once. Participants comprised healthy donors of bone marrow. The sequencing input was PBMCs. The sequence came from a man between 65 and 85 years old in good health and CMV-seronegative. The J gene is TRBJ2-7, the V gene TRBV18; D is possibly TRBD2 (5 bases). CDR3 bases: TGTGCCAGCTCACCTCGGGGAAAATACGAGCAGTACTTC. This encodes CASSPRGKYEQYF.